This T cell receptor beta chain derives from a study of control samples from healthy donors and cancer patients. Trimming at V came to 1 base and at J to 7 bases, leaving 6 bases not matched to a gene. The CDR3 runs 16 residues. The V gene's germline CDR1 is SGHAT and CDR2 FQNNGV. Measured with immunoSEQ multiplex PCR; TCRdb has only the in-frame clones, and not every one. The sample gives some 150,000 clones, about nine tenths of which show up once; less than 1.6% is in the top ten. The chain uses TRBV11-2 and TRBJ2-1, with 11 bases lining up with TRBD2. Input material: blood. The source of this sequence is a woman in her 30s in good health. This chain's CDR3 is CASSLGVSGGGNEQFF. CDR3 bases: TGTGCCAGCAGCTTAGGTGTTAGCGGGGGGGGAAATGAGCAGTTCTTC.